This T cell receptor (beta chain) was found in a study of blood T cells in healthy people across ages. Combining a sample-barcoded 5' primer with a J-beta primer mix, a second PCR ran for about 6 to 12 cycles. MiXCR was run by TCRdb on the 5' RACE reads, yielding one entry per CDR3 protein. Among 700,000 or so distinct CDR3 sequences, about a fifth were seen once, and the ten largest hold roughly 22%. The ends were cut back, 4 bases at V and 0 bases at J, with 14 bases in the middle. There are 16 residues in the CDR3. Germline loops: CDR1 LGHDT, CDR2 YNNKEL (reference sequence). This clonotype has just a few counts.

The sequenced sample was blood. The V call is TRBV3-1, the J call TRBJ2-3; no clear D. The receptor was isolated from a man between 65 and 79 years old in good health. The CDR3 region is CASSLETSSSTDTQYF. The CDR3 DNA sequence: TGTGCCAGCAGCCTAGAAACATCCTCTAGCACAGATACGCAGTATTTT.